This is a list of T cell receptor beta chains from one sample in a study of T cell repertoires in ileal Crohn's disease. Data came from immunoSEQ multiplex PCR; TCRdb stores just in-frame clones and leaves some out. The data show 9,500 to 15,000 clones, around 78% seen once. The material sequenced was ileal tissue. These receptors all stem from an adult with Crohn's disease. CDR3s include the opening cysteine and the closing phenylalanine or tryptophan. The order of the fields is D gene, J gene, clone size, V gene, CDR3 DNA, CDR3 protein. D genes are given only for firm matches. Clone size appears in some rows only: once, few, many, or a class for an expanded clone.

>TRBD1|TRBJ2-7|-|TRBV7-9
TGTGCCAGCAGCTTAACCGGACAGGACTACGAGCAGTACTTC
CASSLTGQDYEQYF
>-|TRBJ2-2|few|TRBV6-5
TGTGCCACTCGACGGGGCGGGGAGCTGTTTTTT
CATRRGGELFF
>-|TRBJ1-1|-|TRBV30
TGCGCCTGGAGTGCTGGGAGAAACACTGAAGCTTTCTTT
CAWSAGRNTEAFF
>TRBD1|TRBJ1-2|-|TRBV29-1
TGCAGCGTTGAGGAGGGGGCTCACTATGGCTACACCTTC
CSVEEGAHYGYTF
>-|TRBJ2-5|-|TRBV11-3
TGTGCCAGCAGCTTTTCCCCCGGTCAGACCCAGTACTTC
CASSFSPGQTQYF
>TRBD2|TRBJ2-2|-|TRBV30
TGTGCCTGGAGTACGGGAGGACGGACCGGGGAGCTGTTTTTT
CAWSTGGRTGELFF
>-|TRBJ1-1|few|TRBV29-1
TGCAGCGTTGTGTTAATCGGCGGGATATGGACTGAAGCTTTCTTT
CSVVLIGGIWTEAFF
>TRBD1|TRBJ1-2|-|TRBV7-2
TGTGCCAGCAGCCCGGGACAGCCGTCGCGCTATGGCTACACCTTC
CASSPGQPSRYGYTF
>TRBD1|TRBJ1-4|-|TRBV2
TGTGCCAGCAGTGCCCGACAGGGTCTCAGTGAAAAACTGTTTTTT
CASSARQGLSEKLFF
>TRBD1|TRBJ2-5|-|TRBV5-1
TGCGCCAGCAGTGGGACAGGAGATCAAGAGACCCAGTACTTC
CASSGTGDQETQYF
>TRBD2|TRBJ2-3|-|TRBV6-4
TGTGCCAGCAGTGAGGGACTAGCGGACACAGATACGCAGTATTTT
CASSEGLADTDTQYF
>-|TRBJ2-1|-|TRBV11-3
TGTGCCAGCAGCCAAATAGGAACAGCTGGTAATGAGCAGTTCTTC
CASSQIGTAGNEQFF
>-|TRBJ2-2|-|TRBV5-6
TGTGCCAGCAGCCGGACTACTAACACCGGGGAGCTGTTTTTT
CASSRTTNTGELFF
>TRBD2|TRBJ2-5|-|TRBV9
TGTGCCAGCAGCGTAGGGACTAGGAGCAACAGTGGGACCCAGTACTTC
CASSVGTRSNSGTQYF
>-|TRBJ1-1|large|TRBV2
TGTGCCAGCTCCTATTACACTGAAGCTTTCTTT
CASSYYTEAFF
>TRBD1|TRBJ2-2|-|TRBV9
TGTGCCAGCAGCCCACTCCGGGGGACAGGGAGCGCCGGGGAGCTGTTTTTT
CASSPLRGTGSAGELFF
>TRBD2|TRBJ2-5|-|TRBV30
TGTGCCTGGAGTGAGGAGCGGGGACCTCAAGAGACCCAGTACTTC
CAWSEERGPQETQYF
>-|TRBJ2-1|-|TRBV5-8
TGTGCCAGCAGCTTGGGGGGGGGCCGTAAAAACTACAATGAGCAGTTCTTC
CASSLGGGRKNYNEQFF
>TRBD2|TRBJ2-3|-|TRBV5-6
TGTGCCAGCAGCTTGGACCTAGCGGGGGCCCTGCAGTATTTT
CASSLDLAGALQYF
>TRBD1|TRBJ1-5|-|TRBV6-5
TGTGCCAGCAGTGCAGGGGGCGGTCAGCCCCAGCATTTT
CASSAGGGQPQHF
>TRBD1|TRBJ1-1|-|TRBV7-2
TGTGCCAGCAGCCCTGGGTCCTTGGACAGGGGGCGGGCTGAAGCTTTCTTT
CASSPGSLDRGRAEAFF
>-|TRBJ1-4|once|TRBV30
TGTGCCTGGAGTGTACGAGGGAGGGCTGAAAAACTGTTTTTT
CAWSVRGRAEKLFF
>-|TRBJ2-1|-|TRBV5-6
TGTGCCAGCAGCTTTCGGGGAAGCTCCTACAATGAGCAGTTCTTC
CASSFRGSSYNEQFF
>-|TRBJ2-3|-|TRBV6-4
TGTGCCAGCAGTGACCAGGGGGGAGAGTCCCATACGCAGTATTTT
CASSDQGGESHTQYF
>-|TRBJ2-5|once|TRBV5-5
TGTGCCAGCAGCTTGGAACGCGGGACCCAGTACTTC
CASSLERGTQYF
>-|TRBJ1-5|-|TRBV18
TGTGCCAGCTCACGATCAGGGGAGGGACAGCCCCAGCATTTT
CASSRSGEGQPQHF
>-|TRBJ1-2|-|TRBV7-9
TGTGCCAGCAGCTTAGCGGGCCAGGGGCCCGTTTACTATGGCTACACCTTC
CASSLAGQGPVYYGYTF
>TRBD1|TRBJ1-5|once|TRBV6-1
TGTGCCAGCAGTGAACGCAGGGGGCAGCCCCAGCATTTT
CASSERRGQPQHF
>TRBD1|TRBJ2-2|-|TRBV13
TGTGCCAGCAGCTTGACAGGGCGCACCGGGGAGCTGTTTTTT
CASSLTGRTGELFF
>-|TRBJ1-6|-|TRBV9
TGTGCCAGCAGCGTAGGACGGGAAAATTCACCCCTCCACTTT
CASSVGRENSPLHF
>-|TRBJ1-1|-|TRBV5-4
TGTGCCAGCAGTCCTCAAGGGTCAGGGGACACTGAAGCTTTCTTT
CASSPQGSGDTEAFF
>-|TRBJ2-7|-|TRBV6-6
TGTGCCAGCAGTGGGGGCGCCGCCGAGCAGTACTTC
CASSGGAAEQYF
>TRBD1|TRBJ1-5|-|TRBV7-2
TGTGCCAGCAGCCTCGGACAGGGGGCTAATCAGCCCCAGCATTTT
CASSLGQGANQPQHF
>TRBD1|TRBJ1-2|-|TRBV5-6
TGTGCCAGCAGCGTCCGACAGGGGAACTATGGCTACACCTTC
CASSVRQGNYGYTF
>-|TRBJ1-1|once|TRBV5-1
TGCGCCAGCACACCATTCCCAGGAAGGGGGAGTGAAGCTTTCTTT
CASTPFPGRGSEAFF
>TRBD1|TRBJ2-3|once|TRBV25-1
TGTGCCAGCAGTACCGGGACAGGCAGCACAGATACGCAGTATTTT
CASSTGTGSTDTQYF
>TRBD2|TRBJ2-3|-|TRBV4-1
TGCGCCAGCAGCCAACCACTAGCGGGCACAGATACGCAGTATTTT
CASSQPLAGTDTQYF
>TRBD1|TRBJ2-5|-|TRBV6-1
TGTGCCACTGGGACAGGGGAAGAGACCCAGTACTTC
CATGTGEETQYF
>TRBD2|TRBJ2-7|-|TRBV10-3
TGTGCCATCAGTGGGTCATCTAGCGGGAGAAGCTACGAGCAGTACTTC
CAISGSSSGRSYEQYF
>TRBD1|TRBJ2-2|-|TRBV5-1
TGCGCCAGCAGCTCTTCGGTGGCAGGGACAGGCACCGGGGAGCTGTTTTTT
CASSSSVAGTGTGELFF
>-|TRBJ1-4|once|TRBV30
TGTGCCTGGAGGACCTCGACCCCCCAGACGGGAAAACTGTTTTTT
CAWRTSTPQTGKLFF
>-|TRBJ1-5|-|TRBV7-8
TGTGCCAGCAGCTCCCAAAGGGGTCAGCCCCAGCATTTT
CASSSQRGQPQHF
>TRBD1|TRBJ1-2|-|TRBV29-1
TGCAGCTCCCGGACAGGGAACTATGGCTACACCTTC
CSSRTGNYGYTF
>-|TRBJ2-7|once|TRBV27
TGTGCCAGCAGTTCTCTCGGGGAAAGATCCTACGAGCAGTACTTC
CASSSLGERSYEQYF
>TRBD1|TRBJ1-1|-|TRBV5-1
TGCGCCAGCAGGTCGGGACAGGGAAACATGAACACTGAAGCTTTCTTT
CASRSGQGNMNTEAFF
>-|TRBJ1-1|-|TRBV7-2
TGTGCCAGCAGCTTAGTTCCGGGGAAAAACACTGAAGCTTTCTTT
CASSLVPGKNTEAFF
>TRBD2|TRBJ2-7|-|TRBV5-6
TGTGCCAGCAGCCCACTTACTAGCGGGACGAACTCCTACGAGCAGTACTTC
CASSPLTSGTNSYEQYF